Below are 8 T cell receptor beta chains sequenced from a single sample in a study of blood T cell repertoires in COVID-19. Generated by immunoSEQ multiplex PCR, the TCRdb table keeps only in-frame clones and is missing some. The table shows approximately 300,000 clones, with about 86% occurring only once. Specimen: peripheral blood. These receptors all come from a woman aged 45-60 years with acute or convalescent COVID-19.

The chain employs TRBV6-5 and TRBJ2-7, with D perhaps matching TRBD1 (5 bases). V lost 9 bases, J lost 6 bases, and 18 bases lay in between. Germline CDR1 reads MNHEY; CDR2 reads SVGAGI. CDR3 length: 13 residues. The CDR3 DNA reads TGTGCCAGGAAAGGGGAAACTACAGGCGAGCAGTACGTC. It specifies CARKGETTGEQYV.

This chain uses TRBV2 with TRBJ1-5; a possible D gene is TRBD1 (5 bases). This CDR3 has 16 residues. Germline loops: CDR1 SNHLY, CDR2 FYNNEI. V lost 3 bases and J 3 bases, leaving 15 bases between the germline ends. In nucleotides, the CDR3 is TGTGCCAGCAGTGAGGGGGGAGGGGACCTCAATCAGCCCCAGCATTTT. As protein: CASSEGGGDLNQPQHF.

J is TRBJ2-3 and V is TRBV4-3; 11 bases are shared with TRBD2. This CDR3 has 18 residues. The V gene's germline CDR1 is LGHNA and CDR2 YSLEER. Trimming removed 6 bases from V and 0 bases from J; junction bases left unmatched: 11. CDR3 amino acids: CASSPRVAGGPSTDTQYF. DNA for the CDR3: TGCGCCAGCAGTCCAAGGGTAGCGGGAGGGCCTAGCACAGATACGCAGTATTTT.

The chain employs TRBV27 and TRBJ1-5; a weak D match, TRBD1 (5 bases). Trimming pared 2 bases from V and 5 bases from J, leaving 7 bases between. CDR3 length: 13 amino acids. Germline V lookup: CDR1 MNHEY, CDR2 SMNVEV (reference sequence). The CDR3 protein is CASSLVRDQPQHF. The CDR3 DNA reads as TGTGCCAGCAGTTTAGTCAGGGATCAGCCCCAGCATTTT.

This rearrangement joins TRBV7-2 to TRBJ2-1; possibly TRBD2 for D (6 bases). This CDR3 comprises 16 residues. Per germline, CDR1 SGHTA and CDR2 FQGNSA. The ends were cut back, 2 bases at V and 2 bases at J, with 13 bases in the middle. The DNA for the CDR3 is TGTGCCAGCAGCTTAATAGGAGGGCGTACCTACAATGAGCAGTTCTTC. Translated, it gives CASSLIGGRTYNEQFF.

The rearrangement links TRBV30 to TRBJ1-1; 9 bases map to TRBD1. The ends lost 2 bases at V and 3 bases at J; junction bases unmatched: 4. CDR1 and CDR2 from the germline V gene are GTSNPN and SVGIG (reference sequence). The CDR3 totals 14 residues. The CDR3 region is CAWSTGGLDTEAFF. The CDR3 bases are TGTGCCTGGAGTACAGGGGGCTTGGACACTGAAGCTTTCTTT.

The chain is built from TRBV6-2 or TRBV6-3 and TRBJ1-5; D may be TRBD1 (5 bases). The CDR3 runs 17 residues. Trimming left V 2 bases short and J 0 bases short, with 14 bases between. The V gene's germline CDR1 is MNHEY and CDR2 SVGEGT. CDR3 amino acids: CASSYHIDSHSNQPQHF. CDR3 nucleotide sequence: TGTGCCAGCAGTTACCACATAGACAGCCATAGCAATCAGCCCCAGCATTTT.

CDR3 in amino acids: CSVVQGHGYTF. The CDR3 nucleotides are TGCAGCGTTGTACAGGGGCATGGCTACACCTTC. The rearrangement links TRBV29-1 to TRBJ1-2; 7 bases line up with TRBD1. Trimming removed 4 bases from V and 6 bases from J; junction bases left unmatched: 2. Germline V lookup: CDR1 SQVTM, CDR2 ANQGSEA. The CDR3 spans 11 residues.